This T cell receptor beta chain was retrieved from a study of blood T cell repertoires in COVID-19. The CDR3 extends over 16 amino acids. Germline V gene data show CDR1 as MDHEN and CDR2 as SYDVKM. Trimming removed 2 bases from V and 4 bases from J, with 17 bases in between. Here immunoSEQ multiplex PCR was the method, and the copy in TCRdb shows in-frame clones only, minus some. Of some 200,000 clones listed, about 83% are singletons. Specimen: peripheral blood. This chain links TRBV28 with TRBJ1-2; D perhaps matches TRBD1 (5 bases). The receptor was isolated from a woman in her 30s with COVID-19, enrolled during active disease. CDR3 DNA: TGTGCCAGCAGTTTAACGGCGGCGGGACCGCCCTATGGCTACACCTTC. Protein: CASSLTAAGPPYGYTF.